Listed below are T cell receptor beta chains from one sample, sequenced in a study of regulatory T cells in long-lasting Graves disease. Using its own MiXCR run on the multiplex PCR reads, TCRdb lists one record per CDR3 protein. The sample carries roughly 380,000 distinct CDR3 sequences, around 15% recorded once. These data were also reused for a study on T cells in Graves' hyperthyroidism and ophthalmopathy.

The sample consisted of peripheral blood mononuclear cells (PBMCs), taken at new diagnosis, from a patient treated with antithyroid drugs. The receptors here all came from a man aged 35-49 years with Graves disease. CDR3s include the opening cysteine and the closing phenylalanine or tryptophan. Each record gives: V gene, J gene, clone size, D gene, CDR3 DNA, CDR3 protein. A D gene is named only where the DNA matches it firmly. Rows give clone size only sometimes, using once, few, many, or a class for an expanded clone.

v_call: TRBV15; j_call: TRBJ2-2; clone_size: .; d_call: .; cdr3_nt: TGTGCCACCAGCAGAGATCGACTAGGGTTTTCCGGGGAGCTGTTTTTT; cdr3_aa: CATSRDRLGFSGELFF
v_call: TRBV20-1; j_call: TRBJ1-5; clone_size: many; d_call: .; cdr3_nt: TGCAGTGCTAGACTGACAGGTCGAAGCAATCAGCCCCAGCATTTT; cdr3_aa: CSARLTGRSNQPQHF
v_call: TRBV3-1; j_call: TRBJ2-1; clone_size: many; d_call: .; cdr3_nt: TGTGCCAGCAGCCAAGACTGGAACAATGAGCAGTTCTTC; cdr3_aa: CASSQDWNNEQFF
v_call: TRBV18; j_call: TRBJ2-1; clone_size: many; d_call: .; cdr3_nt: TGTGCCAGCTCATCCCCTGGCAATGAGCAGTTCTTC; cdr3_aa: CASSSPGNEQFF
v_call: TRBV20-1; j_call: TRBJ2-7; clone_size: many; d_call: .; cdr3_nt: TGCAGTGCTAGAGGGGACGTCTACGAGCAGTACTTC; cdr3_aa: CSARGDVYEQYF
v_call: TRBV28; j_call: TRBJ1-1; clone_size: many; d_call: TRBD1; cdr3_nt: TGTGCCAGCAGTCCGAACGACAGGGGACACACTGAAGCTTTCTTT; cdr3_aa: CASSPNDRGHTEAFF
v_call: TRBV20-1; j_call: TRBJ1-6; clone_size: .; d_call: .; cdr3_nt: TGCAGTGCTAGATCGCCCACAGGGAATTCACCCCTCCACTTT; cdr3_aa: CSARSPTGNSPLHF
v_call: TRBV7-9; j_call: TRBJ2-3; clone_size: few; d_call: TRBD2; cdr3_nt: TGTGCCAGCAGCCATTCGACTAGCGGGGTTGATGGAGATACGCAGTATTTT; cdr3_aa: CASSHSTSGVDGDTQYF
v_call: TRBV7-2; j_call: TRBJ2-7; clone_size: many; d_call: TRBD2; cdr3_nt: TGTGCCAGCAGCCGACAGCGGGGGGGCTACGAGCAGTACTTC; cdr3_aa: CASSRQRGGYEQYF
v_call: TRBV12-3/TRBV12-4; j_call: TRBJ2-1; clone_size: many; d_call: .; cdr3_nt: TGTGCCAGCAGTCCCGGGGAGGCGGGAAACTACAATGAGCAGTTCTTC; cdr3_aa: CASSPGEAGNYNEQFF
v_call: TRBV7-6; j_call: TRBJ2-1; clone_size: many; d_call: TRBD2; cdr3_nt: TGTGCCAGCAGCTTGGCTAGCGGGGGGGCCAATGAGCAGTTCTTC; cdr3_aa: CASSLASGGANEQFF
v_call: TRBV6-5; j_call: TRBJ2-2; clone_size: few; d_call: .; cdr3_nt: TGTGCCAGCAGTTACTCCGCCTGGGCCTTAGTCAGCGACACCGGGGAGCTGTTTTTT; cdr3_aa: CASSYSAWALVSDTGELFF
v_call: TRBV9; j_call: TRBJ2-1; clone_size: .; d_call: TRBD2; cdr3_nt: TGTGCCAGCCATCCTAGCGGGGGGGCATTTAATGAGCAGTTCTTC; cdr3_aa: CASHPSGGAFNEQFF
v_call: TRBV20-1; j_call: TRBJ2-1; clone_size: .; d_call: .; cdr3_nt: TGCAGTGCTAGTAGAGCGTCTTACAATGAGCAGTTCTTC; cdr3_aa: CSASRASYNEQFF
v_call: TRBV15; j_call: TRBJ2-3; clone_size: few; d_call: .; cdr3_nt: TGTGCCACCAGCAGAGGTGACAGCCCCGCGACGCAGTATTTT; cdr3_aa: CATSRGDSPATQYF
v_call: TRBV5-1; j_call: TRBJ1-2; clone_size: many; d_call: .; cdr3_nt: TGTGCCAGCAGTTCTGGACAGCCCTATGGCTACACCTTC; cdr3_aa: CASSSGQPYGYTF
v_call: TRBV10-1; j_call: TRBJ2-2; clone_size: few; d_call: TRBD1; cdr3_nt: TGCGCCAGCAGGGCCGAGTTGGGACAGGGGTCAAACACCGGGGAGCCGTTTTTT; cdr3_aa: CASRAELGQGSNTGEPFF
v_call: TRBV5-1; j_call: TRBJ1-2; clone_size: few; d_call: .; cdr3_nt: TGCGCCAGCAGCACGCGACCGGGGGCAGAGGGCGGCTACACCTTC; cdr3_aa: CASSTRPGAEGGYTF
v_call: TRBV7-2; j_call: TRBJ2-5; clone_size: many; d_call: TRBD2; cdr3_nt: TGTGCCAGCAGCTTATTAGACCCGGGACTAGCGGGGACCCAGTACTTC; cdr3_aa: CASSLLDPGLAGTQYF
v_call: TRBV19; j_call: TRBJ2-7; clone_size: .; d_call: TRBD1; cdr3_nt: TGTGCCAGTACCAATACCGGGACAGGGATCTACGAGCAGTACTTC; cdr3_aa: CASTNTGTGIYEQYF
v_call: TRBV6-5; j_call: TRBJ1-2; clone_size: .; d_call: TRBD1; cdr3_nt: TGTGCCAGCAGTTGGACAGGGGCTGGCTACACCTTC; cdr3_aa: CASSWTGAGYTF
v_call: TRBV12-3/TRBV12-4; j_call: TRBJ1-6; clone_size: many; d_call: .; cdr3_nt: TGTGCCAGCAGCGACCATAATTCACCCCTCCACTTT; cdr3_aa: CASSDHNSPLHF
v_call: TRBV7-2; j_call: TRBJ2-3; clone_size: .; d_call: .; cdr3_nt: TGTGCCAGCAGACAACCGGGCTACACAGATACGCAGTATTTT; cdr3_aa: CASRQPGYTDTQYF
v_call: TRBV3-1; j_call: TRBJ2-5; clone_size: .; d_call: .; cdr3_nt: TGTGCCTCTACCAGCAGGGGGGAAGAGACCCAGTACTTC; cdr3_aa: CASTSRGEETQYF
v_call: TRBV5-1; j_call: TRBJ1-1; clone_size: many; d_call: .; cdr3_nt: TGCGCCAGCAGCTTGTCGATTAACACTGAAGCTTTCTTT; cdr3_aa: CASSLSINTEAFF
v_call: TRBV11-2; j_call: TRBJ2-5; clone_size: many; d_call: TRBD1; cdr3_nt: TGTGCCAGCAGGGCATACCGGGACAGTTGGCAAGAGACCCAGTACTTC; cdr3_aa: CASRAYRDSWQETQYF
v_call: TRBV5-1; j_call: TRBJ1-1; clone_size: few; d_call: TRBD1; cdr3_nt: TGCGCCAGCAGCGACCCGACAGGGGGTGGGACTGAAGCTTTCTTT; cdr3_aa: CASSDPTGGGTEAFF
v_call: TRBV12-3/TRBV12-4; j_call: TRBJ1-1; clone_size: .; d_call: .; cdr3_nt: TGTGCCAGCAGCCACGACGGAGGGGGAGACACTGAAGCTTTCTTT; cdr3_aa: CASSHDGGGDTEAFF
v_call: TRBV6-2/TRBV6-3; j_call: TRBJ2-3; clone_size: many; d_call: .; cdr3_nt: TGTGCCAGCAGTTTGGAAGGGGGACATAGCACAGATACGCAGTATTTT; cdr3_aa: CASSLEGGHSTDTQYF